These 25 T cell receptor beta chains were all obtained from the same sample, sequenced in a study of patients and donors after allogeneic stem cell transplantation. TCRdb reprocessed the RT-PCR reads with MiXCR, giving one entry per CDR3 protein. Of around 150,000 distinct CDR3 sequences in the sample, approximately 35% were seen once. Source material: blood, either unsorted or a sorted T cell fraction (not recorded which). These receptors were obtained from a human donor who was either an allogeneic HSCT recipient or a stem cell or donor lymphocyte infusion donor (not recorded which). It is not recorded whose cells these are; they may come from a transplant donor.

This clonotype was detected only a few times. This chain links TRBV6-1 with TRBJ1-5; 7 bases match TRBD1. J gave up 2 bases and V 5 bases, and 9 bases lay outside the gene matches. Germline CDR1 MNHNS, CDR2 SASEGT. The CDR3 totals 16 residues. The DNA for the CDR3 is TGTGCCAGCAGTCACGGGACAGTCGGCGGCAATCAGCCCCAGCATTTT. Translated, it gives CASSHGTVGGNQPQHF.

The V gene is TRBV6-6, the J gene TRBJ2-7, with TRBD2 identical over 12 bases. Looked up from germline, CDR1 is MNHNY and CDR2 is SVGAGI (reference sequence). The CDR3 extends over 16 amino acids. Losses at the gene ends were 2 bases for V and 3 bases for J; bases not matched to a gene: 5. The CDR3 loop reads CASSYPTSGGIYEQYF. The CDR3 DNA reads as TGTGCCAGCAGTTACCCGACTAGCGGGGGTATCTACGAGCAGTACTTC.

This clonotype was counted a few times. The gene calls are TRBV10-3 and TRBJ1-2; TRBD1 agrees at 12 bases. CDR3 length: 14 residues. J lost 8 bases, V lost 6 bases, and 7 bases had no gene match. Germline V gene sequence: CDR1 ENHRY, CDR2 SYGVKD. CDR3 DNA: TGTGCCATCAGGCCGGGACAGGGGGCTTTCGGCTACACCTTC. Translated: CAIRPGQGAFGYTF.

This clonotype was observed a handful of times. The chain uses TRBV6-1 and TRBJ1-3; D gene ambiguous. Germline assignment: CDR1 MNHNS and CDR2 SASEGT. The CDR3 extends over 15 amino acids. V was clipped by 2 bases and J by 4 bases, with 12 bases between them. The DNA for the CDR3 is TGTGCCAGCAGTGAACACGGTGAAGGAGGAAACACCATATATTTT. Its translation is CASSEHGEGGNTIYF.

The V gene is TRBV12-3 or TRBV12-4, the J gene TRBJ1-2, with D tentatively TRBD1 (5 bases). There are 12 residues in the CDR3. The germline V and J ends were trimmed by 3 bases and 7 bases, with 9 bases remaining between them. The CDR3 sequence is CASSFTGLGYTF. The CDR3, as DNA: TGTGCCAGCAGTTTCACGGGGCTTGGCTACACCTTC.

V usage is TRBV9 and J usage is TRBJ2-1; a possible D gene is TRBD1 (6 bases). CDR3 length equals 13 residues. V dropped 4 bases and J dropped 5 bases, with 10 bases sitting between them. Per germline, CDR1 SGDLS and CDR2 YYNGEE. The CDR3 protein is CASSRQVDNEQFF. The CDR3, as DNA: TGTGCCAGCAGCCGACAGGTCGACAATGAGCAGTTCTTC.

The rearrangement uses TRBV20-1 and TRBJ2-1; 9 bases are shared with TRBD1. V was clipped by 6 bases and J by 6 bases; unmatched bases: 6. CDR1 DFQATT and CDR2 SNEGSKA come from the germline V gene (reference sequence). This CDR3 is built from 13 residues. CDR3 in amino acids: CSARGQGFNEQFF. The CDR3 DNA is TGCAGTGCCCGGGGACAGGGCTTCAATGAGCAGTTCTTC.

J is TRBJ1-2 and V is TRBV5-1, with D possibly TRBD1 on 6 matching bases. Trimming stripped 0 bases from V and 6 bases from J, with 24 bases between. This CDR3 is built from 18 residues. CDR1 and CDR2 from the germline V gene are SGHRS and YFSETQ. CDR3 sequence (DNA): TGCGCCAGCAGCTTGGCAGTGGTTGTCGGCAGGGGCACGGATGGCTACACCTTC. This sequence encodes CASSLAVVVGRGTDGYTF.

The chain recombines TRBV2 with TRBJ2-1, with a weak D call TRBD2 (6 bases). Germline V gene data show CDR1 as SNHLY and CDR2 as FYNNEI. V lost 6 bases and J 9 bases, leaving 15 bases between the germline ends. CDR3 size: 13 residues. The CDR3 loop is CASRVGGKSEQFF. CDR3 nucleotides: TGTGCCAGCAGGGTGGGGGGTAAGAGTGAGCAGTTCTTC.

The gene calls are TRBV28 and TRBJ1-1; weak D call: TRBD1 (5 bases). Germline V lookup: CDR1 MDHEN, CDR2 SYDVKM. The CDR3 consists of 12 residues. The V end was cut by 6 bases, the J end by 6 bases, with 11 bases between. As DNA, the CDR3 is TGTGCCAGCAGCTGGGGGACCGCTGAAGCTTTCTTT. It is translated as CASSWGTAEAFF.

The chain joins TRBV12-3 or TRBV12-4 to TRBJ1-3, with TRBD1 identical over 9 bases. With V trimmed by 6 bases and J by 4 bases, 7 bases remained unmatched. The CDR3 loop spans 15 amino acids. The CDR3: CASSPGQGVGNTIYF. CDR3 DNA: TGTGCCAGCAGCCCGGGACAGGGTGTAGGAAACACCATATATTTT.

The genes are TRBV12-3 or TRBV12-4 and TRBJ1-5; the D is unclear. The V and J ends lost 1 base and 7 bases respectively, with 14 bases between them. CDR3 length: 15 amino acids. This CDR3 reads CASSLVVGLGQPQHF. CDR3 bases: TGTGCCAGCAGTTTAGTGGTGGGCTTGGGGCAGCCCCAGCATTTT.

The chain employs TRBV6-5 and TRBJ1-6, with a possible D match to TRBD1 (6 bases). Germline assignment: CDR1 MNHEY and CDR2 SVGAGI. The V end was cut by 2 bases, the J end by 0 bases, with 11 bases between. The CDR3 contains 17 residues. CDR3 amino acids: CASSYDRPRSYNSPLHF. In DNA form, the CDR3 reads TGTGCCAGCAGTTACGACAGGCCTCGCTCCTATAATTCACCCCTCCACTTT.

The V and J genes are TRBV5-1 and TRBJ2-3; TRBD1 matches at 8 bases. Per germline, CDR1 SGHRS and CDR2 YFSETQ. Losses at the gene ends were 4 bases for V and 2 bases for J; bases not matched to a gene: 9. This CDR3 contains 16 residues. CDR3 nucleotide sequence: TGCGCCAGCAGCAGGACAGGGAATGAGGTCACAGATACGCAGTATTTT. Translating gives CASSRTGNEVTDTQYF.

This clonotype was observed a few times. This chain joins TRBV3-1 and TRBJ1-4; D gene unclear. Trimming cost V 5 bases and J 8 bases, with 15 bases left between them. The CDR3 consists of 14 residues. CDR1 is LGHDT, CDR2 YNNKEL, per germline (reference sequence). The CDR3 loop is CASSYSSSTEKLFF. CDR3 coding DNA: TGTGCCAGCAGCTACTCCTCATCAACGGAAAAACTGTTTTTT.

CDR3: CSASISREAFF. Here the CDR3 DNA reads TGCAGTGCTAGTATAAGCCGGGAAGCTTTCTTT. The rearrangement joins TRBV20-1 to TRBJ1-1; D remains ambiguous. The germline gives CDR1 DFQATT, CDR2 SNEGSKA (reference sequence). Trimming removed 3 bases at V and 8 bases at J, with 10 bases between. This CDR3 spans 11 amino acids.

The CDR3 is CASSQDHWGDSNQPQHF. As DNA, the CDR3 is TGTGCCAGCAGCCAAGATCACTGGGGGGATAGCAATCAGCCCCAGCATTTT. The chain joins TRBV3-1 to TRBJ1-5; tentative D call: TRBD1 (5 bases). Germline CDR1 and CDR2: LGHDT and YNNKEL (reference sequence). CDR3 length: 17 residues. V gave up 0 bases and J gave up 0 bases, with 12 bases separating them.

The V call is TRBV6-5, the J call TRBJ2-7, with D unclear. Per germline, CDR1 MNHEY and CDR2 SVGAGI. Trimming took 5 bases from V and 4 from J, leaving 6 bases between them. The CDR3 runs to 11 residues. The CDR3 bases are TGTGCCAGCAGTGATGAGTACGAGCAGTACTTC. As protein: CASSDEYEQYF.

V is TRBV6-2 or TRBV6-3 and J is TRBJ2-1, with TRBD1 as a possible D gene (6 bases). CDR1 and CDR2 from the germline V gene are MNHEY and SVGEGT. The CDR3 contains 14 residues. V was trimmed by 4 bases and J by 4 bases, leaving 11 bases between them. The CDR3, as DNA: TGTGCCAGCAGTTCCGCAAGGGGGTACAATGAGCAGTTCTTC. It encodes CASSSARGYNEQFF.

The J gene is TRBJ2-4, the V gene TRBV4-2; D gene unclear. V lost 0 bases and J lost 0, with 9 bases in between. The CDR3 runs to 16 residues. Germline V CDR1 and CDR2: LGHNA, YNFKEQ. CDR3 sequence (DNA): TGTGCCAGCAGCCAAGAAATAGCAGTAGCCAAAAACATTCAGTACTTC. Translation gives CASSQEIAVAKNIQYF.

The rearrangement links TRBV24-1 to TRBJ2-6, with D uncertain. Trimming took 3 bases from V and 2 from J, leaving 4 bases between them. The CDR3 is 14 amino acids. The germline CDR1 and CDR2 sequences are KGHDR and SFDVKD. Written as DNA, the CDR3 is TGTGCCACCAGTGATCCACCTGGGGCCAACGTCCTGACTTTC. This sequence encodes CATSDPPGANVLTF.

The rearrangement uses TRBV20-1 and TRBJ2-1, with TRBD2 matching 8 bases. The CDR3 covers 11 residues. The germline V gene has CDR1 DFQATT and CDR2 SNEGSKA (reference sequence). J was trimmed by 9 bases and V by 5 bases; bases with no gene match: 3. The CDR3: CSAPAGVEQFF. The CDR3 DNA is TGCAGTGCTCCAGCGGGGGTTGAGCAGTTCTTC.

The chain is built from TRBV5-1 and TRBJ1-1; D gene ambiguous. This CDR3 has 15 residues. CDR1 and CDR2 (germline): SGHRS, YFSETQ. Between the trimmed V and J ends, which lost 0 bases and 0 bases, there was a span of 9 bases. CDR3 DNA: TGCGCCAGCAGCTTGGCGGCCAGATTGAACACTGAAGCTTTCTTT. This encodes CASSLAARLNTEAFF.

This clonotype was seen a handful of times. This rearrangement joins TRBV28 to TRBJ1-1; D uncertain. The germline CDR1 and CDR2 sequences are MDHEN and SYDVKM. Trimming pared 5 bases from V and 0 bases from J, leaving 13 bases between. There are 15 residues in the CDR3. The CDR3 nucleotides read TGTGCCAGCAGTCCCGGCGTACTCATGAACACTGAAGCTTTCTTT. Protein: CASSPGVLMNTEAFF.

The genes are TRBV13 and TRBJ2-2; 9 bases are shared with TRBD1. Germline lookup yields CDR1 PRHDT and CDR2 FYEKMQ (reference sequence). V lost 4 bases, J lost 1 base, and 7 bases stayed unmatched. The CDR3 consists of 17 residues. The CDR3: CASSSVDRGQNTGELFF. The CDR3, as DNA: TGTGCCAGCAGCTCAGTGGACAGGGGACAGAACACCGGGGAGCTGTTTTTT.